Listed here are 16 T cell receptor beta chains from one sample, sequenced in a study of blood T cells in healthy people across ages (dated by TCRdb to about 2015). Library generation was performed with 5' RACE. Reads for this sample came from an Illumina HiSeq 2500. A second PCR of 7 to 11 cycles was run with a J-beta primer mix and a sample-barcoded 5' primer. The public reads were reanalyzed by TCRdb: fastp trimming at Q25, MiXCR alignment, in-frame beta chains only. Rows with one shared CDR3 protein collapse into an entry with the most common genes and DNA. Within this sample are about 1.8 million distinct CDR3 sequences, with around 48% of them counted one time only. The ten largest clones capture about 2.1% of the sample. Sequenced sample: blood. The receptors shown here come from a woman aged 40 to 50 in good health.

V gene TRBV7-2 combines with J gene TRBJ2-5; 7 bases line up with TRBD1. The J call may be incorrect, as the DNA end agrees better with TRBJ2-7. There are 15 residues in the CDR3. Germline loops: CDR1 SGHTA, CDR2 FQGNSA. The CDR3 loop is CASSLVGQESYEQYF. The DNA for the CDR3 is TGTGCCAGCAGCTTGGTTGGACAGGAGTCCTACGAGCAGTACTTC.

The chain recombines TRBV12-3 or TRBV12-4 with TRBJ2-7; a possible D gene is TRBD2 (5 bases). V lost 6 bases and J 4 bases, leaving 16 bases between the germline ends. The CDR3 sequence is 14 residues long. The CDR3 DNA follows: TGTGCCAGCAGCGAGACTAACGAGCCTTACGAGCAGTACTTC. Protein sequence: CASSETNEPYEQYF.

The chain recombines TRBV28 with TRBJ2-7; D possibly corresponds to TRBD2 (6 bases). From germline, CDR1 is MDHEN and CDR2 SYDVKM. The CDR3 is 15 residues long. Trimming cost V 3 bases and J 6 bases, with 18 bases left between them. The CDR3 region has the DNA TGTGCCAGCAGTTTTCGGCAGGAGGGAATTGGCGAGCAGTACTTC. It yields the protein CASSFRQEGIGEQYF. Based on the CDR3 plus reference TRBV28 and TRBJ2-7, the full variable domain is DVKVTQSSRYLVKRTGEKVFLECVQDMDHENMFWYRQDPGLGLRLIYFSYDVKMKEKGDIPEGYSVSREKKERFSLILESASTNQTSMYLCASSFRQEGIGEQYFGPGTRLTVT.

This chain connects TRBV9 to TRBJ2-7; maybe TRBD2 (6 bases). Germline loops: CDR1 SGDLS, CDR2 YYNGEE. The CDR3 is made up of 16 amino acids. V was pared by 2 bases and J by 2 bases, with 17 bases between. The CDR3 protein is CASSVSGEATTYEQYF. The CDR3 DNA sequence: TGTGCCAGCAGCGTTAGTGGGGAGGCCACTACCTACGAGCAGTACTTC.

This sequence joins TRBV6-2 or TRBV6-3 and TRBJ1-2; TRBD1 matches at 9 bases. The CDR3 totals 14 residues. V lost 6 bases, J lost 3 bases, and 5 bases stayed unmatched. The V gene's germline CDR1 is MNHEY and CDR2 SVGEGT. For the CDR3, the DNA is TGTGCCAGCAGACCCACAGGGGGCGACTATGGCTACACCTTC. Translated: CASRPTGGDYGYTF.

The chain employs TRBV5-5 and TRBJ1-2, with 8 bases lining up with TRBD1. V lost 5 bases and J lost 8; bases outside the gene matches: 17. The CDR3 length is 16 residues. The germline CDR1 and CDR2 sequences are SGHKS and YYEKEE (reference sequence). The chain's CDR3 is CASSLNAGQEVGGYTF. In nucleotides, the CDR3 is TGTGCCAGCAGTCTTAATGCGGGACAGGAGGTGGGAGGCTACACCTTC.

This clonotype was recorded at least ten times. The rearrangement links TRBV27 to TRBJ1-5; no firm D call. Germline CDR1 and CDR2: MNHEY and SMNVEV (reference sequence). The CDR3 runs to 14 residues. Trimming left V 6 bases short and J 2 bases short, with 11 bases between. The CDR3 here is CASSLGFGNQPQHF. For the CDR3, the DNA is TGTGCCAGCAGCCTAGGGTTCGGCAATCAGCCCCAGCATTTT.

This clonotype has a handful of counts. V gene TRBV12-3 or TRBV12-4 combines with J gene TRBJ1-2; D uncertain. CDR3 length: 14 residues. The V gene lost 5 bases and the J gene lost 4 bases, with 14 bases spanning the gap. For the CDR3, the DNA is TGTGCCAGCAGTCCAAGGGCGGGGAGCTATGGCTACACCTTC. It encodes CASSPRAGSYGYTF.

This clonotype was observed a handful of times. V gene TRBV11-2 combines with J gene TRBJ2-1; the D gene could be TRBD1 or TRBD2 (5 bases each). The germline V gene encodes CDR1 SGHAT and CDR2 FQNNGV. The CDR3 has 16 amino acids. V shed 1 base and J shed 4 bases, with 14 bases lying between them. In nucleotides, the CDR3 is TGTGCCAGCAGCTTAGCCTCTCGTGGGGGTTACAATGAGCAGTTCTTC. Protein sequence: CASSLASRGGYNEQFF.

This clonotype showed up just once. CDR3 in DNA: TGTGCCAGCAGCCAGCGGACAGGTTCGTTTAATTCACCCCTCCACTTT. Its translation is CASSQRTGSFNSPLHF. The chain combines TRBV3-1 with TRBJ1-6; 7 bases line up with TRBD1. This CDR3 has 16 residues. CDR1 LGHDT and CDR2 YNNKEL come from the germline V gene (reference sequence). After removal of 3 bases from V and 6 bases from J, the junction contained 8 bases not matched to a gene.

This clonotype appeared a few times. V usage is TRBV27 and J usage is TRBJ2-7; D uncertain. The CDR3 is made up of 13 amino acids. Germline CDR1 is MNHEY and CDR2 is SMNVEV (reference sequence). Between the trimmed V and J ends, which lost 2 bases and 4 bases, there was a span of 9 bases. CDR3 protein: CASSLRFPYEQYF. CDR3 sequence (DNA): TGTGCCAGCAGTTTACGATTCCCTTACGAGCAGTACTTC.

This clonotype was counted only a few times. V gene TRBV5-5 combines with J gene TRBJ1-5; TRBD1 agrees at 9 bases. Germline lookup yields CDR1 SGHKS and CDR2 YYEKEE (reference sequence). V lost 3 bases and J lost 4; bases outside the gene matches: 5. The CDR3 loop spans 15 amino acids. The DNA of the CDR3 is TGTGCCAGCAGCTCTTCGGGACAGGGTAATCAGCCCCAGCATTTT. Its protein is CASSSSGQGNQPQHF.

The sample holds a few counts of this clonotype. The CDR3 region has the DNA TGTGCCATCAGTGGAGGGATTTATAGCAATCAGCCCCAGCATTTT. It encodes CAISGGIYSNQPQHF. The rearrangement uses TRBV10-3 and TRBJ1-5; D is undetermined. The germline V gene has CDR1 ENHRY and CDR2 SYGVKD. The CDR3 sequence is 15 residues long. The ends were cut back, 4 bases at V and 0 bases at J, with 10 bases in the middle.

The chain employs TRBV6-1 and TRBJ2-1; D is possibly TRBD2 (5 bases). The tail of the sequence fits TRBJ2-7 better, so the J call may be wrong. CDR1 is MNHNS, CDR2 SASEGT, per germline. The CDR3 length is 17 residues. The chain's CDR3 is CASSETQAASSYNEQYF. In nucleotides, the CDR3 is TGTGCCAGCAGTGAAACTCAGGCCGCTAGCTCCTACAATGAGCAGTACTTC.

The chain employs TRBV14 and TRBJ2-7; no firm D call. Trimming took 2 bases from V and 2 from J, leaving 7 bases between them. The germline CDR1 and CDR2 sequences are SGHDN and FVKESK. The CDR3 runs to 13 residues. The CDR3 DNA reads as TGTGCCAGCAGCCAAAACCGGCCCTACGAGCAGTACTTC. Amino acid sequence: CASSQNRPYEQYF.

V usage is TRBV6-2 or TRBV6-3 and J usage is TRBJ2-7; possibly TRBD1 for D (5 bases). Germline lookup yields CDR1 MNHEY and CDR2 SVGEGT. The V and J ends lost 2 bases and 3 bases respectively, with 14 bases between them. The CDR3 consists of 15 residues. The CDR3 region has the DNA TGTGCCAGCAGTTACAGTGTGACAGACATCTACGAGCAGTACTTC. It codes for CASSYSVTDIYEQYF.